This entry concerns a single TCR beta chain. What it binds is unknown. The source of the sample is a study of beta chain features in type 1 diabetes. Of the isolated RNA, all was reverse transcribed, and so the sequenced material was expressed TCRB transcripts. The method was immunoSEQ multiplex PCR; TCRdb's version includes in-frame clones alone and lacks a portion of them. The table shows about 270,000 clones, with roughly 13% occurring only once. Study-wide points: Among patients with Type 1 diabetes, TCRB CDR3s were moderately but significantly shorter in every one of the four CD4+ subsets.

The sequenced material came from naive CD4+ T cells from blood. This TCR came from a man aged 25-45 years with type 1 diabetes.

This chain's CDR3 is CASSLRTGAGAIYNEQFF. The CDR3 region has the DNA TGTGCCAGCAGCTTAAGGACCGGTGCGGGAGCAATCTACAATGAGCAGTTCTTC. V usage is TRBV5-4 and J usage is TRBJ2-1; 7 bases line up with TRBD2. With 2 bases clipped from V and 3 bases from J, the junction kept 14 bases outside the gene matches. This CDR3 has 18 residues. In germline, CDR1 is SGHNT, CDR2 YYREEE (reference sequence).